This TCR beta chain derives from a study of blood T cells in healthy people across ages (dated by TCRdb to between 2015 and 2016). Study-level background: Template switching captured roughly one uniquely barcoded TCR beta cDNA molecule per two T cells in model experiments. The study measured age-related changes in TCR beta repertoire diversity using deep sequencing normalized with unique cDNA molecular identifiers. Four age groups were formed from the donors: young (average around 15 years), middle-aged (approximately 40), aged (approximately 60) and long-lived (more than 75). To avoid experimental bias, donors of different ages were spread randomly across the sequencing lanes. Two additional independent replicas of 1 million unique cDNA reads from the same blood draw were analyzed for two donors (one aged 18 to 30 and one aged 80 or older). General conclusions and limits of the study: Compared with the aged group, more naive CD4+ T cells, fewer expanded clones and increased TCR diversity were shown by the long-lived group, suggesting age selection. As age increased, observed TCR beta diversity per million T cells dropped in a roughly linear way, and a significant reduction was already evident by age roughly 36. Estimates of total diversity based on one million sequenced T cells were regarded as lower bounds and as underestimates. Observed TCR beta diversity correlated strongly with the percentage of naive T cells measured by flow cytometry. Conclusive comparison of naive and antigen-experienced compartments was prevented by the profiling of bulk unsorted PBMCs. Because the CMV infection status of the donors was unknown, age-related changes in expanded clonotypes may potentially have been confounded.

Concerning this clonotype: Its antigen is not yet known. Base quality data are lacking; no much larger clone is found one base away.

Donors were 39 systemically healthy Caucasian individuals from Russia aged roughly 6 to 95 years. Each donor gave ten milliliters of peripheral blood, drawn into EDTA-treated Vacutainer tubes. PBMCs were isolated by Ficoll-Paque density-gradient centrifugation, with at least 6.5 million obtained per sample. Total RNA, at least 6 micrograms per sample, was extracted from PBMCs with Trizol reagent. For every donor, an aliquot of PBMCs went through flow cytometry to measure the percentages of naive CD45RAhigh/CD27high T cells. Trimming takes 5 bases off V and 4 bases off J; junction bases not matched to a gene: 8. The CDR3 goes from the cysteine to the phenylalanine over 16 residues. The DNA shown is the 48-base CDR3, in frame from base 1. The method behind the library was 5' RACE. These reads were obtained on an Illumina HiSeq 2500. The second PCR ran for about 7 to 11 cycles and used a J-beta primer mix along with a sample-barcoded 5' primer. A unique molecular identifier was introduced onto each TCR beta cDNA molecule by a template-switch 5' adaptor carrying 12 random nucleotides. At least 2.5 million CDR3-containing paired-end reads were obtained from each sample. All of the RNA was converted into first-strand cDNA using the Mint cDNA synthesis kit, with a TRBC-specific oligonucleotide serving as the primer. All cDNA was treated with uracil-DNA glycosylase and then went through a first 18-cycle PCR with the universal primers M1SS and BC2_uni_R. The original methods were these. Each sample was normalized by randomly selecting 1 million high-quality reads, each carrying a distinct molecular identifier. Instead of being binned into consensus sequences, reads that shared molecular identifiers were thrown out. CDR3 identification, clonotype clustering and error correction used MiTCR with a Q25 quality threshold and the strictest error-elimination algorithm. Lower-bound total TCR beta diversity was estimated with a nonparametric unseen species model using Euler transformation. TCRdb applied fastp at Q25 and MiXCR to the public reads, then kept only in-frame beta chains. When rows share a CDR3 protein, they turn into one entry using the most common DNA and genes. What appears here as the V and J calls and clone size reflects TCRdb's work, not the paper's. This sample lists more than 700,000 distinct CDR3 sequences; about 45% were detected once. The ten largest account for 15% to 20% of the sample.

Sequenced input: blood. The receptor was isolated from a man older than 75 in good health. The chain employs TRBV12-3 or TRBV12-4 and TRBJ2-2; 9 middle bases align to TRBD2. This receptor carries the CDR3 CASSPRTSAGTGELFF. The DNA reads as follows: TGTGCCAGCAGTCCACGGACTAGCGCTGGCACCGGGGAGCTGTTTTTT.